The clone carrying this T cell receptor (beta chain) was counted a single time. These data originate in a study of cytomegalovirus exposure and HLA in healthy donors. The PCR employed 60 Vbeta primers together with 13 Jbeta primers. Using immunoSEQ multiplex PCR, the repertoire was profiled, and TCRdb retains in-frame clones only, with some absent. The sample consists of roughly 160,000 clones, almost 75% of them appearing once. The CDR3 loop spans 16 amino acids. V was pared by 5 bases and J by 0 bases, with 6 bases of the junction left unmatched. Looked up from germline, CDR1 is SGHVS and CDR2 is FNYEAQ.

The V gene is TRBV7-6, the J gene TRBJ2-7, with TRBD1 matching 11 bases. This receptor was taken from a woman aged 18-35 years in good health and CMV-seropositive. Sequencing was done on a sample of PBMCs. CDR3 nucleotides: TGTGCCAGCAGCCCGCGGGACAGGGGGTACTCCTACGAGCAGTACTTC. It specifies CASSPRDRGYSYEQYF.